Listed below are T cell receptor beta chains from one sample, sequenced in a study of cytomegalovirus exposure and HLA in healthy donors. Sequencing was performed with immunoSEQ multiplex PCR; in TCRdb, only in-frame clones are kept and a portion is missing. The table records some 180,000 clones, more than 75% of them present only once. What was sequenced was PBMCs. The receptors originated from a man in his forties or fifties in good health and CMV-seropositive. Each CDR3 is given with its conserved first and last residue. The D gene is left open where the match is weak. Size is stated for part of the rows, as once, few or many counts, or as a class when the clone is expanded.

cdr3_aa: CASSLRTGVPYEQYF; cdr3_nt: TGTGCCAGCAGCTTACGGACAGGGGTTCCCTACGAGCAGTACTTC; d_call: TRBD1; clone_size: NA; j_call: TRBJ2-7; v_call: TRBV7-9
cdr3_aa: CASSSREGGSGRAPGELFF; cdr3_nt: TGTGCCAGCAGCTCCCGGGAGGGCGGAAGCGGGAGGGCCCCCGGGGAGCTGTTTTTT; d_call: TRBD2; clone_size: NA; j_call: TRBJ2-2; v_call: TRBV11-3
cdr3_aa: CASSDVKTGGETEAFF; cdr3_nt: TGTGCCAGCAGCGATGTAAAGACAGGGGGCGAGACTGAAGCTTTCTTT; d_call: TRBD1; clone_size: NA; j_call: TRBJ1-1; v_call: TRBV5-6
cdr3_aa: CASRPGTGGFNGYTF; cdr3_nt: TGTGCCAGCAGGCCCGGGACAGGGGGATTTAATGGCTACACCTTC; d_call: TRBD1; clone_size: NA; j_call: TRBJ1-2; v_call: TRBV6-5
cdr3_aa: CASSPDLGDTGNTIYF; cdr3_nt: TGTGCCAGCAGCCCAGACCTGGGAGATACTGGAAACACCATATATTTT; d_call: NA; clone_size: NA; j_call: TRBJ1-3; v_call: TRBV7-2
cdr3_aa: CASSEQGQLNTEAFF; cdr3_nt: TGTGCCAGCAGTGAGCAAGGACAGCTGAACACTGAAGCTTTCTTT; d_call: NA; clone_size: NA; j_call: TRBJ1-1; v_call: TRBV6-1
cdr3_aa: CASSQGGEQYF; cdr3_nt: TGTGCCAGCAGCCAGGGGGGTGAGCAGTACTTC; d_call: NA; clone_size: NA; j_call: TRBJ2-7; v_call: TRBV5-4
cdr3_aa: CASSQRSSYEQYF; cdr3_nt: TGTGCCAGCAGTCAAAGGAGCTCCTACGAGCAGTACTTC; d_call: NA; clone_size: NA; j_call: TRBJ2-7; v_call: TRBV6-5
cdr3_aa: CSVKQTRGRSNEKLFF; cdr3_nt: TGCAGCGTCAAACAGACCAGGGGGCGTAGTAATGAAAAACTGTTTTTT; d_call: TRBD1; clone_size: NA; j_call: TRBJ1-4; v_call: TRBV29-1
cdr3_aa: CASSQTGENTEAFF; cdr3_nt: TGTGCCAGCAGCCAAACAGGGGAGAACACTGAAGCTTTCTTT; d_call: TRBD1; clone_size: NA; j_call: TRBJ1-1; v_call: TRBV14
cdr3_aa: CASSLAGGGQPQHF; cdr3_nt: TGCGCCAGCAGCTTGGCGGGGGGTGGTCAGCCCCAGCATTTT; d_call: NA; clone_size: once; j_call: TRBJ1-5; v_call: TRBV5-1
cdr3_aa: CASSLATGGETQYF; cdr3_nt: TGCGCCAGCAGCTTGGCGACAGGGGGAGAGACCCAGTACTTC; d_call: TRBD1; clone_size: NA; j_call: TRBJ2-5; v_call: TRBV5-1
cdr3_aa: CASSLAGTRNTGELFF; cdr3_nt: TGTGCCAGCAGCTTAGCTGGGACAAGGAATACCGGGGAGCTGTTTTTT; d_call: NA; clone_size: NA; j_call: TRBJ2-2; v_call: TRBV11-3
cdr3_aa: CASSLQTPPNTEAFF; cdr3_nt: TGTGCCAGCAGTTTACAGACTCCTCCAAACACTGAAGCTTTCTTT; d_call: NA; clone_size: NA; j_call: TRBJ1-1; v_call: TRBV28